The 8 T cell receptor beta chains given below trace back to one sample, sequenced in a study of blood T cells in healthy people across ages. A second roughly 6 to 11 cycle PCR used barcoded and J-beta primers. Using its own MiXCR run on the 5' RACE reads, TCRdb lists one record per CDR3 protein. The sample contains 710,000 or so distinct CDR3 sequences, about 32% of which appear only once. The material sequenced was blood. These receptor sequences come from a woman aged 80 or over in good health.

Many counts were recorded for this clonotype. The chain has TRBV5-1 and TRBJ2-5; TRBD1 or TRBD2 may be the D gene (5 bases each). V shed 7 bases and J shed 5 bases, with 12 bases lying between them. Germline V lookup: CDR1 SGHRS, CDR2 YFSETQ. This CDR3 region has 12 residues. DNA of the CDR3: TGCGCCAGCGGGGACCCCCGGGAGACCCAGTACTTC. This gives the protein CASGDPRETQYF.

In this sample, this clonotype turned up many times. The J gene is TRBJ2-1, the V gene TRBV6-2 or TRBV6-3; TRBD2 aligns across 8 bases. The germline gives CDR1 MNHEY, CDR2 SVGEGT. J gave up 1 base and V 5 bases, and 7 bases lay outside the gene matches. This CDR3 region has 16 residues. As DNA, the CDR3 is TGTGCCAGCAGTCCATTGCGGGGGGCGTCCTACAATGAGCAGTTCTTC. The encoded protein is CASSPLRGASYNEQFF.

This rearrangement joins TRBV7-2 to TRBJ1-3; TRBD1 matches at 7 bases. Germline values: CDR1 SGHTA, CDR2 FQGNSA. Germline trimming cut 2 bases from V and 0 bases from J; bases unmatched to any gene: 4. The CDR3 runs 16 residues. The CDR3 reads CASSLRRDSSGNTIYF. CDR3 DNA: TGTGCCAGCAGCTTACGCCGGGACAGCTCTGGAAACACCATATATTTT.

This clonotype was recorded a few times. A much larger clone lies a single base off, so this may be a read error. The chain has TRBV6-1 and TRBJ2-7, with 7 bases lining up with TRBD1. The CDR3 extends over 15 amino acids. V shed 4 bases and J 3 bases; nucleotides not matched to a gene: 9. Germline loops: CDR1 MNHNS, CDR2 SASEGT. The CDR3 is CASSVRQGTCYEQYF. In DNA form, the CDR3 reads TGTGCCAGCAGTGTCAGACAGGGAACTTGCTACGAGCAGTACTTC.

Many counts were recorded for this clonotype. V and J are TRBV6-5 and TRBJ1-1; 7 bases match TRBD1. The CDR3 contains 13 residues. The V segment lost 6 bases and the J segment 1 base; nucleotides outside the gene matches: 2. In germline, CDR1 is MNHEY, CDR2 SVGAGI. Written as DNA, the CDR3 is TGTGCCAGCAGACGACAGGGGAACACTGAAGCTTTCTTT. Residues: CASRRQGNTEAFF.

Points on this clonotype: It may be a read error: a sequence one base away is much more abundant. V and J are TRBV12-3 or TRBV12-4 and TRBJ2-3; possibly TRBD1 for D (6 bases). The CDR3 sequence is 16 residues long. The CDR3 region is CASIQEQGLGTDAQYF. The CDR3 DNA is TGTGCCAGCATCCAAGAACAGGGTTTGGGTACAGATGCGCAGTATTTT.

Turning to this clonotype: Given a much more abundant clone one base away, this may be a read error. The chain carries TRBV10-3 and TRBJ2-2, with no clear D. Trimming removed 3 bases at V and 6 bases at J, with 5 bases between. The germline V gene encodes CDR1 ENHRY and CDR2 SYGVKD. This CDR3 spans 12 amino acids. CDR3 loop: CAISDQAGELFF. CDR3 DNA sequence: TGTGCCATCAGTGACCAGGCCGGGGAGCTGTTTTTT.

This clonotype occurred many times. The genes are TRBV20-1 and TRBJ1-4, with D unresolved. V was clipped by 0 bases and J by 8 bases, with 13 bases between them. The length of the CDR3 is 14 residues. Germline loops: CDR1 DFQATT, CDR2 SNEGSKA (reference sequence). The CDR3 region is CSARDTVAGEKLFF. DNA of the CDR3: TGCAGTGCTAGAGATACGGTAGCGGGAGAAAAACTGTTTTTT.